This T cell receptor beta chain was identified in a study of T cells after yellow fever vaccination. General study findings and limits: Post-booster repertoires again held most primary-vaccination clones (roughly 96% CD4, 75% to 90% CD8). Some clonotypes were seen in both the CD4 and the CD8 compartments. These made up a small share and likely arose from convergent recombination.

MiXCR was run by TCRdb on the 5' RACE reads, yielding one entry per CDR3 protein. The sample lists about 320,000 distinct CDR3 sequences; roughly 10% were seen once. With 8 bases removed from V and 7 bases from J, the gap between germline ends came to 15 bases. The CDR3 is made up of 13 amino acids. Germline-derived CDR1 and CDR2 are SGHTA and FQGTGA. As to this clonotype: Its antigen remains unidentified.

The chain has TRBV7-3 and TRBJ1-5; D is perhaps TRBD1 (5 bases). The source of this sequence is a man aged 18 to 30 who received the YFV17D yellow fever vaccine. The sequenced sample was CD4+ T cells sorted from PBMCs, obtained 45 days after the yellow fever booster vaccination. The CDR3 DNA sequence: TGTGCCAGCGCCTCAATCCCAGGGCAGCCCCAGCATTTT. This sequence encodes CASASIPGQPQHF.